The clone carrying this TCR beta chain was seen many times. What it binds is not known. The CDR3 end lies 3 residues beyond the end of the read and is filled in from the germline J gene. Blood samples were heparinized, about 5 to 9 ml per donor. Generated by immunoSEQ multiplex PCR, the TCRdb table keeps only in-frame clones and is missing some. Observed in the sample are over 20,000 clones, none of them singletons. The source of the sample is a study of T cell clonality in common variable immunodeficiency. The study, taken as a whole, reports: Fewer deletions and N-nucleotide insertions were reportedly seen in common variable immunodeficiency TCR beta sequences. Shared TCRbeta clones were fewer between CVID subjects than controls.

Germline trimming cut 5 bases from V and 4 bases from J; bases unmatched to any gene: 9. Per the germline V gene, CDR1 is LNHDA and CDR2 is SQIVND (reference sequence). This CDR3 is built from 15 residues. The V and J genes are TRBV19 and TRBJ1-2, with 8 bases matching TRBD1. What was sequenced was peripheral blood mononuclear cells. This TCR was sampled from a human donor with common variable immunodeficiency. The CDR3 loop is CASSFYPDRGYGYTF. The CDR3 bases that were read are TGTGCCAGTAGTTTTTACCCAGACAGGGGCTATGGC. Variable domain in full (rest from reference TRBV19 and TRBJ1-2): DGGITQSPKYLFRKEGQNVTLSCEQNLNHDAMYWYRQDPGQGLRLIYYSQIVNDFQKGDIAEGYSVSREKKESFPLTVTSAQKNPTAFYLCASSFYPDRGYGYTFGSGTRLTVV.